This TCR beta chain was captured by sequencing in a study of OX40 agonist ivuxolimab in advanced cancers. Study details: Given to patients was ivuxolimab, an agonistic anti-OX40 (CD134) antibody. Participants, 82.7% male, averaged about 59 years of age, ranging from 23 to 79.

Libraries were prepared by immunoSEQ multiplex PCR; TCRdb keeps only in-frame clonotypes and omits some of them. The sample lists about 58,000 clones; approximately 90% were seen once. Germline CDR1 SGHDN, CDR2 FVKESK. V was trimmed by 9 bases and J by 4 bases, leaving 12 bases between them. The CDR3 has 12 residues. Autoimmune disease history or systemic immunosuppression led to patients being barred. The specimen was CD4+ or CD8+ T cells sorted from blood, collected in a trial of the OX40 agonist ivuxolimab. The source is an adult with an advanced solid tumor such as melanoma, head and neck, liver or kidney cancer. The chain employs TRBV14 and TRBJ1-1; no firm D call. The CDR3 DNA reads as TGTGCCAGTAATGGCTGGGGCACTGAAGCTTTCTTT. Translating it yields CASNGWGTEAFF.